This T cell receptor beta chain was sequenced in a study of T cells in Graves' hyperthyroidism and ophthalmopathy. Regions amplified from RNA transcripts were the TCR beta CDR3 regions. Carried out on the TCR CDR3, a first-round RT-PCR used the HTBI primer set. TCRdb reprocessed the multiplex PCR reads via MiXCR and lists one record per CDR3 protein. The sample yields about 98,000 distinct CDR3 sequences, roughly 37% seen once. Comment on this clonotype: One end of the junction varies from germline; a read error may be responsible.

Germline CDR1 reads PRHDT; CDR2 reads FYEKMQ (reference sequence). This CDR3 comprises 13 residues. The J gene is TRBJ1-1, the V gene TRBV13; 9 bases fit TRBD1. The sequence was obtained from a woman aged 30 to 39 with Graves' hyperthyroidism. The material sequenced was peripheral blood or thyroid tissue (not recorded which). CDR3 DNA sequence: TGCGCCAGCAGCTTGCGGCGGACAGGGGACGGGATCTTT. It codes for CASSLRRTGDGIF.